The sequence of this T cell receptor beta chain was determined in a study of OX40 agonist ivuxolimab in advanced cancers. TCRdb's table, derived via immunoSEQ multiplex PCR, lists solely in-frame clones and lacks some. Among more than 50,000 clones listed, roughly nine tenths were seen once. CDR1 and CDR2 from the germline V gene are SGHRS and YFSETQ. V was clipped by 4 bases and J by 1 base, with 14 bases between them. CDR3 size: 15 residues. Autoimmune disease history or systemic immunosuppression disqualified patients. The receptor's source is an adult with an advanced solid tumor such as melanoma, head and neck, liver or kidney cancer. This chain uses TRBV5-1 with TRBJ2-5, with a weak D call TRBD1 (5 bases). The material sequenced was CD4+ or CD8+ T cells sorted from blood, taken in a trial of the OX40 agonist ivuxolimab. The CDR3: CASSPRGNLQETQYF. The CDR3 DNA sequence: TGCGCCAGCAGCCCTAGGGGCAACCTCCAAGAGACCCAGTACTTC.